The 21 T cell receptor beta chains presented below share a single source sample, sequenced in a study of cytomegalovirus exposure and HLA in healthy donors. Primers for the PCR totalled 60 Vbeta and 13 Jbeta. Generated by immunoSEQ multiplex PCR, the TCRdb table keeps only in-frame clones and is missing some. The table has over 150,000 clones, over 75% seen once; the top ten hold over 5%. The sequencing input was PBMCs. Receptors were obtained from a woman aged 35 to 49 in good health and CMV-seropositive.

The chain has TRBV18 and TRBJ1-1; weak D call: TRBD1 (5 bases). Trimming took 1 base from V and 4 from J, leaving 19 bases between them. The CDR3 runs 17 residues. Germline V lookup: CDR1 KGHSH, CDR2 LQKENI. CDR3 nucleotides: TGTGCCAGCTCACCACACGAGCTGGGAGGGGTAGGCACTGAAGCTTTCTTT. It specifies CASSPHELGGVGTEAFF.

The chain recombines TRBV14 with TRBJ2-3; no clear D gene. V was pared by 4 bases and J by 5 bases, with 7 bases between. Germline V gene sequence: CDR1 SGHDN, CDR2 FVKESK. The CDR3 loop spans 12 amino acids. The CDR3 spells CASSPTEDTQYF. In DNA, the CDR3 is TGTGCCAGCAGCCCTACAGAAGATACGCAGTATTTT.

This sequence joins TRBV11-2 and TRBJ2-7; D remains ambiguous. The V end was cut by 0 bases, the J end by 4 bases, with 13 bases between. Per the germline V gene, CDR1 is SGHAT and CDR2 is FQNNGV. The CDR3 has 15 residues. CDR3 nucleotides: TGTGCCAGCAGCTTAGACTTCGGTAGTAGTTACGAGCAGTACTTC. This sequence encodes CASSLDFGSSYEQYF.

The chain links TRBV7-3 to TRBJ2-1; no clear D. Trimming shortened V by 5 bases and J by 2 bases, and 13 bases separated the two germline ends. Germline V lookup: CDR1 SGHTA, CDR2 FQGTGA. The CDR3 extends over 15 amino acids. CDR3: CASSPGNMPYNEQFF. The CDR3 DNA sequence: TGTGCCAGCAGCCCGGGTAACATGCCCTACAATGAGCAGTTCTTC.

Details on this clone: An end of the junction does not agree with germline; a read error may underlie this. The rearrangement links TRBV2 to TRBJ2-7; tentative D call: TRBD1 (8 bases). CDR1 SNHLY and CDR2 FYNNEI come from the germline V gene. The CDR3 has 13 residues. The CDR3 region has the DNA TGTGCCAGCAGTGAATGGGAGACACAGGGGGAGGGCTTC. This gives the protein CASSEWETQGEGF.

This chain connects TRBV27 to TRBJ2-7; 7 nucleotides line up with TRBD2. The CDR3 loop spans 15 amino acids. V dropped 5 bases and J dropped 2; count of bases not matched to a gene: 9. The germline gives CDR1 MNHEY, CDR2 SMNVEV (reference sequence). This CDR3 is CASSPRESGPYEQYF. CDR3 coding DNA: TGTGCCAGCAGTCCGCGGGAGTCGGGTCCCTACGAGCAGTACTTC.

On this clone: The identical CDR3 is also encoded by other nucleotide sequences in the sample. The CDR3 sequence is CASSPGLQETQYF. CDR3 coding DNA: TGTGCCAGCTCACCAGGGCTACAAGAGACCCAGTACTTC. The gene calls are TRBV18 and TRBJ2-5; the D is unclear. Germline V CDR1 and CDR2: KGHSH, LQKENI. The CDR3 runs 13 residues. The V end lost 2 bases, the J end lost 2 bases, and 6 bases lay between the germline ends.

The chain uses TRBV11-3 and TRBJ1-1, with a weak D call TRBD1 (5 bases). The germline V gene has CDR1 SGHNT and CDR2 YENEEA. The CDR3 extends over 13 amino acids. V gave up 5 bases and J gave up 4 bases, with 11 bases separating them. The CDR3 here is CASSQGVTTEAFF. The CDR3 DNA reads as TGTGCCAGCAGCCAAGGGGTCACCACTGAAGCTTTCTTT. Supplemented by reference TRBV11-3 and TRBJ1-1, the full variable domain reads EAGVVQSPRYKIIEKKQPVAFWCNPISGHNTLYWYLQNLGQGPELLIRYENEEAVDDSQLPKDRFSAERLKGVDSTLKIQPAELGDSAVYLCASSQGVTTEAFFGQGTRLTVV.

A few counts support this clone. The V call is TRBV15, the J call TRBJ2-5, with 7 bases that match TRBD2. CDR1 and CDR2 from the germline V gene are LNHNV and YYDKDF (reference sequence). This CDR3 is built from 15 residues. Trimming at V came to 1 base and at J to 4 bases, leaving 6 bases not matched to a gene. This chain's CDR3 is CATSRGQGGRETQYF. The CDR3 bases are TGTGCCACCAGCAGAGGGCAGGGAGGGAGAGAGACCCAGTACTTC.

The V gene is TRBV6-6, the J gene TRBJ2-7; D may be TRBD1 (6 bases). Looked up from germline, CDR1 is MNHNY and CDR2 is SVGAGI (reference sequence). This CDR3 has 14 residues. The V gene lost 6 bases and the J gene lost 5 bases, with 17 bases spanning the gap. CDR3 sequence (DNA): TGTGCCAGCAGCCCTCCGACAGGTACCCACGAGCAGTACTTC. This translates into CASSPPTGTHEQYF.

The rearrangement uses TRBV25-1 and TRBJ1-2; 10 nucleotides agree with TRBD1. Germline V gives CDR1 MGHDK, CDR2 SYGVNS. Trimming removed 0 bases from V and 6 bases from J; junction bases left unmatched: 4. The CDR3 is made up of 15 amino acids. The CDR3 bases are TGTGCCAGCAGTGAATACGACAGGGGGCTTGATGGCTACACCTTC. Its translation is CASSEYDRGLDGYTF.

The gene calls are TRBV11-2 and TRBJ2-7, with TRBD1 matching 12 bases. In germline, CDR1 is SGHAT, CDR2 FQNNGV. V gave up 0 bases and J gave up 10 bases; unmatched junction bases: 13. CDR3 length: 17 amino acids. DNA for the CDR3: TGTGCCAGCAGCTTAGATAAAATTAGGCGGGACAGGGGGCCTCAGTACTTC. Its translation is CASSLDKIRRDRGPQYF.

The chain joins TRBV6-1 to TRBJ1-2; possible D gene TRBD1, 6 bases. Trimming shortened V by 6 bases and J by 3 bases, and 17 bases separated the two germline ends. The V gene's germline CDR1 is MNHNS and CDR2 SASEGT. CDR3 length equals 15 residues. CDR3 bases: TGTGCCAGCAGAAGAATCTGGACAGAGGACTATGGCTACACCTTC. Encoded protein: CASRRIWTEDYGYTF.

The J gene is TRBJ2-2, the V gene TRBV9, with 7 bases that match TRBD1. The germline CDR1 and CDR2 sequences are SGDLS and YYNGEE. The CDR3 covers 15 residues. With V trimmed by 3 bases and J by 1 base, 3 bases remained unmatched. The CDR3 DNA reads as TGTGCCAGCAGCGACCGGGACAGGAACACCGGGGAGCTGTTTTTT. Translated: CASSDRDRNTGELFF. Together with reference TRBV9 and TRBJ2-2, the CDR3 gives the full variable domain: DSGVTQTPKHLITATGQRVTLRCSPRSGDLSVYWYQQSLDQGLQFLIQYYNGEERAKGNILERFSAQQFPDLHSELNLSSLELGDSALYFCASSDRDRNTGELFFGEGSRLTVL.

This clone was observed a single time. The rearrangement uses TRBV10-1 and TRBJ2-7; unclear D gene. V lost 3 bases and J lost 3, with 15 bases in between. This CDR3 contains 15 residues. Germline CDR1 and CDR2: WNHNN and SYGVQD (reference sequence). The CDR3 DNA reads TGCGCCAGCAGTGAAAGTGGAGACCTGAGCTACGAGCAGTACTTC. Translated: CASSESGDLSYEQYF.

The chain is built from TRBV2 and TRBJ1-5; possibly TRBD1 for D (5 bases). Germline CDR1 reads SNHLY; CDR2 reads FYNNEI. V lost 5 bases and J 6 bases, leaving 14 bases between the germline ends. CDR3 length equals 14 residues. CDR3 protein: CASSLGGESQPQHF. DNA of the CDR3: TGTGCCAGCAGTTTGGGGGGAGAGAGTCAGCCCCAGCATTTT.

This sequence joins TRBV27 and TRBJ1-1; D perhaps matches TRBD1 (5 bases). The V gene lost 5 bases and the J gene lost 2 bases, with 18 bases spanning the gap. Germline V gene lookup returns CDR1 MNHEY and CDR2 SMNVEV (reference sequence). The CDR3 is 16 residues long. CDR3 sequence: CASSPGTYLTNTEAFF. The CDR3 coding sequence is TGTGCCAGCAGTCCCGGGACTTACCTGACTAACACTGAAGCTTTCTTT.

The rearrangement links TRBV2 to TRBJ2-7; tentatively, D is TRBD1 (5 bases). This CDR3 is built from 14 residues. Germline V gives CDR1 SNHLY, CDR2 FYNNEI. Trimming took 6 bases from V and 3 from J, leaving 15 bases between them. The CDR3 region is CASSLDSFYYEQYF. The CDR3 DNA sequence: TGTGCCAGCAGCCTCGACAGCTTTTACTACGAGCAGTACTTC.

This clone was seen only once. The chain couples TRBV9 to TRBJ1-1; 8 nucleotides match TRBD1. After removal of 2 bases from V and 1 base from J, the junction contained 1 base not matched to a gene. CDR1 SGDLS and CDR2 YYNGEE come from the germline V gene. The CDR3 runs to 14 residues. The CDR3 reads CASSVGTGNTEAFF. CDR3 nucleotides: TGTGCCAGCAGCGTCGGGACAGGGAACACTGAAGCTTTCTTT.

The chain combines TRBV19 with TRBJ2-2, with unresolved D. Germline loops: CDR1 LNHDA, CDR2 SQIVND (reference sequence). Trimming shortened V by 3 bases and J by 5 bases, and 13 bases separated the two germline ends. CDR3 length: 15 amino acids. CDR3 nucleotide sequence: TGTGCCAGTAGTATCAGAGGCACGCCAACCGGGGAGCTGTTTTTT. Its protein is CASSIRGTPTGELFF.

The chain recombines TRBV27 with TRBJ2-3, with TRBD1 as a possible D gene (6 bases). Germline V gene lookup returns CDR1 MNHEY and CDR2 SMNVEV (reference sequence). This CDR3 spans 14 amino acids. V lost 3 bases, J lost 3 bases, and 10 bases lay in between. CDR3 sequence (DNA): TGTGCCAGCAGTTTCACTACAGGGACAGATACGCAGTATTTT. It is translated as CASSFTTGTDTQYF.